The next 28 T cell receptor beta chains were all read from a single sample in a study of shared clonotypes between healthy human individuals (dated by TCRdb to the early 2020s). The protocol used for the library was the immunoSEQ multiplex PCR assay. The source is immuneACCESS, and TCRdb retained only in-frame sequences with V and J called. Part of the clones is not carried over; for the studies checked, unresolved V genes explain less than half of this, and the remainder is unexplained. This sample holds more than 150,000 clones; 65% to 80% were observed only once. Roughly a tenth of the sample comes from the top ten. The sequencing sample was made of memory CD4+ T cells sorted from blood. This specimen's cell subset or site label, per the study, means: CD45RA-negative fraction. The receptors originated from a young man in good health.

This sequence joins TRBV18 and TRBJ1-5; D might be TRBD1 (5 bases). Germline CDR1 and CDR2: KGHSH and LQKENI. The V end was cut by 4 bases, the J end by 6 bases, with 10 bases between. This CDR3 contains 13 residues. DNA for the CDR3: TGTGCCAGCTCACTAGGAAGGGGTCAGCCCCAGCATTTT. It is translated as CASSLGRGQPQHF.

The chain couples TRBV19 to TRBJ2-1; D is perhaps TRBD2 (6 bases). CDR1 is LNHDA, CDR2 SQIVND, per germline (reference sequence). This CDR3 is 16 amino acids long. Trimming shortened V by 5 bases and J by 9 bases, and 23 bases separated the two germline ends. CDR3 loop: CASSPWGEEGLVEQFF. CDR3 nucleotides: TGTGCCAGTAGTCCCTGGGGGGAGGAGGGGCTAGTTGAGCAGTTCTTC. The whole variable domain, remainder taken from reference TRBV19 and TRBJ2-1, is DGGITQSPKYLFRKEGQNVTLSCEQNLNHDAMYWYRQDPGQGLRLIYYSQIVNDFQKGDIAEGYSVSREKKESFPLTVTSAQKNPTAFYLCASSPWGEEGLVEQFFGPGTRLTVL.

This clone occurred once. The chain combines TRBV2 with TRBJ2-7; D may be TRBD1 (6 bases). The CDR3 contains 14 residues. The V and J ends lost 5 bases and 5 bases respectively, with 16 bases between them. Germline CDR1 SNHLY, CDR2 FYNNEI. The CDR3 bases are TGTGCCAGCAGTAACTCAGGGGCGGTCGACGAGCAGTACTTC. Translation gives CASSNSGAVDEQYF.

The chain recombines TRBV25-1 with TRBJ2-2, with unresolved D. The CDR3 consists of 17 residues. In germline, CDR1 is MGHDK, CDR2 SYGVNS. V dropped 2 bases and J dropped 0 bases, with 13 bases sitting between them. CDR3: CASSEIRRDSNTGELFF. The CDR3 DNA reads TGTGCCAGCAGTGAAATCCGGCGCGATTCGAACACCGGGGAGCTGTTTTTT.

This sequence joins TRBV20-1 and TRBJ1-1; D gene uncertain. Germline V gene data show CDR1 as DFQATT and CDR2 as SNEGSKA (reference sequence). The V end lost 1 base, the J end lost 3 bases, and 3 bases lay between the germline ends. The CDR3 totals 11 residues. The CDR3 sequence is CSARVHTEAFF. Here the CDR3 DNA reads TGCAGTGCTAGAGTACACACTGAAGCTTTCTTT.

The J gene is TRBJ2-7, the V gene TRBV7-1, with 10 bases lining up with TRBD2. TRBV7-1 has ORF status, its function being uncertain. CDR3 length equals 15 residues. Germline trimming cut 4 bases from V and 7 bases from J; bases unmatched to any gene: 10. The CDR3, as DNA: TGTGCCAGCAGCTTAGCCACTAGCGGGGTCCGGGAGCAGTACTTC. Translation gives CASSLATSGVREQYF.

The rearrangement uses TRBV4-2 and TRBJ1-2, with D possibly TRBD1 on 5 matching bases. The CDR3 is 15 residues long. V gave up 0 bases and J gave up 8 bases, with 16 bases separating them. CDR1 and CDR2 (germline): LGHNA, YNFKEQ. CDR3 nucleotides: TGTGCCAGCAGCCAAGATTTGGCGGGGGTGAGCGGCTACACCTTC. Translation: CASSQDLAGVSGYTF.

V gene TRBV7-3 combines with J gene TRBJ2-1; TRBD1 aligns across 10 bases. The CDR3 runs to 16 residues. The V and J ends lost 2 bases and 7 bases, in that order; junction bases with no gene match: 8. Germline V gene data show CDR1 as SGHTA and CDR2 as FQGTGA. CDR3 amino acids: CASSLFGTGVRNEQFF. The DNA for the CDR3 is TGTGCCAGCAGCTTATTCGGGACAGGGGTGAGGAATGAGCAGTTCTTC.

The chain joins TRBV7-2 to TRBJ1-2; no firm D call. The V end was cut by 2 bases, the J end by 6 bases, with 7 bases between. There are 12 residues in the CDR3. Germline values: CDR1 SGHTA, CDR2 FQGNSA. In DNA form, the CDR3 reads TGTGCCAGCAGCTTAATGCGGGATGGCTACACCTTC. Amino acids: CASSLMRDGYTF.

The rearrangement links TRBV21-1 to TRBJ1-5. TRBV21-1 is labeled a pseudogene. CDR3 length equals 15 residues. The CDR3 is CASTRTDDSNQPQHF. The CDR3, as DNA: TGTGCCAGCACGAGGACTGATGATAGCAATCAGCCCCAGCATTTT.

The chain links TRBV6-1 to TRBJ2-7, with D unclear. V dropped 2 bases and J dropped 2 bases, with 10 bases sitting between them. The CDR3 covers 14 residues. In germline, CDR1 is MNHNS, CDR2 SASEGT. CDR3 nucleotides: TGTGCCAGCAGTGAACCTGGTCCCCCCTACGAGCAGTACTTC. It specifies CASSEPGPPYEQYF.

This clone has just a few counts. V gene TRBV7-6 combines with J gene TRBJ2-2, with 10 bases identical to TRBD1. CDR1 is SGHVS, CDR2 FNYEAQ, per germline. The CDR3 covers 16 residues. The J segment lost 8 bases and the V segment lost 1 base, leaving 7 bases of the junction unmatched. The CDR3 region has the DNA TGTGCCAGCAGCTTAGTGGTGACAGGGGGCCTGGGGGAGCTGTTTTTT. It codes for CASSLVVTGGLGELFF.

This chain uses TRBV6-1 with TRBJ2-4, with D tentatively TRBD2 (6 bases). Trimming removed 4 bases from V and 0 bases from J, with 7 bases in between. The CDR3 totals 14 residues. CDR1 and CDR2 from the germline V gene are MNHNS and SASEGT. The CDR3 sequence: CASSGGVAKNIQYF. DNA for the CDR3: TGTGCCAGCAGTGGCGGGGTAGCCAAAAACATTCAGTACTTC.

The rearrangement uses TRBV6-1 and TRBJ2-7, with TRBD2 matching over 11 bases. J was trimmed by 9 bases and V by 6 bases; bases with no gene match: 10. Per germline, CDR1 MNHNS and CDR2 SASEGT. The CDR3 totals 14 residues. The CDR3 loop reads CASSELSGRVVQYF. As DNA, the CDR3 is TGTGCCAGCAGCGAACTTAGCGGGAGGGTGGTGCAGTACTTC.

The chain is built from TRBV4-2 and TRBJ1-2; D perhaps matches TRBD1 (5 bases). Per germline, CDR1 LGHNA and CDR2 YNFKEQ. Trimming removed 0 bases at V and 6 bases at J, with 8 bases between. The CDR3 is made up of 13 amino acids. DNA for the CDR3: TGTGCCAGCAGCCAAGATCCGGGGGATGGCTACACCTTC. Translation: CASSQDPGDGYTF.

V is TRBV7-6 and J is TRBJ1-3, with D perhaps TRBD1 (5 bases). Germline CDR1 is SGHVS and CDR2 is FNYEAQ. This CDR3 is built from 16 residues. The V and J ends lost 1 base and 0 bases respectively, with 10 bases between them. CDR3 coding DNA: TGTGCCAGCAGCTTAGTTCAAGGGACCTCTGGAAACACCATATATTTT. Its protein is CASSLVQGTSGNTIYF.

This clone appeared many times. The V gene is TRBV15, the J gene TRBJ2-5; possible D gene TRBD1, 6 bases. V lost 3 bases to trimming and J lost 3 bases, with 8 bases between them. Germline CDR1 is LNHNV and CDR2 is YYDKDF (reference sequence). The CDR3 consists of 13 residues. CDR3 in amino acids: CATSRDREETQYF. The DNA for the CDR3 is TGTGCCACCAGCAGGGACAGAGAAGAGACCCAGTACTTC.

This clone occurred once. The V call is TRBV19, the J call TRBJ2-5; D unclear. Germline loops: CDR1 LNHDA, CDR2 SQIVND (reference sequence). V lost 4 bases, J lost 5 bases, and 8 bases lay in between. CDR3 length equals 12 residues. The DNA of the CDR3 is TGTGCCAGTAGTAAACAAGGGGAGACCCAGTACTTC. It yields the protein CASSKQGETQYF.

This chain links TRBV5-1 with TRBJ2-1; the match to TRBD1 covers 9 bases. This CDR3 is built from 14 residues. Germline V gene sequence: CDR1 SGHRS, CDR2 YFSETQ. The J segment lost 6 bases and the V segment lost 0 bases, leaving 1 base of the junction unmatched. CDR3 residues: CASSLVTGGNEQFF. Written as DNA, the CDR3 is TGCGCCAGCAGCTTGGTGACAGGGGGCAATGAGCAGTTCTTC.

CDR3 amino acids: CATWAGMAQYF. The CDR3 DNA sequence: TGTGCCACTTGGGCGGGGATGGCCCAGTACTTC. This chain joins TRBV27 and TRBJ2-5; TRBD2 might be the D (6 bases). The CDR3 extends over 11 amino acids. Germline-derived CDR1 and CDR2 are MNHEY and SMNVEV (reference sequence). Between the trimmed V and J ends, which lost 10 bases and 9 bases, there was a span of 15 bases.

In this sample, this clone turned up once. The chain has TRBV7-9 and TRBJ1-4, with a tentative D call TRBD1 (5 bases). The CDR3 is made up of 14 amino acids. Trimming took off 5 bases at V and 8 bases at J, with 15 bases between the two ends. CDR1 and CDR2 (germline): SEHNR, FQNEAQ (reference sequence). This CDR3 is CASSRTRLGEKLFF. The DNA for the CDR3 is TGTGCCAGCAGCCGGACACGGTTGGGGGAAAAACTGTTTTTT.

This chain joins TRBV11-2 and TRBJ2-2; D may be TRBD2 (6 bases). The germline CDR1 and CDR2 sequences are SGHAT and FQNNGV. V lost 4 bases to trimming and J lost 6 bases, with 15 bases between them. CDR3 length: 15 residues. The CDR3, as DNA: TGTGCCAGCAGCTCCGTACAGACTAGTTCCGGGGAGCTGTTTTTT. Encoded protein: CASSSVQTSSGELFF.

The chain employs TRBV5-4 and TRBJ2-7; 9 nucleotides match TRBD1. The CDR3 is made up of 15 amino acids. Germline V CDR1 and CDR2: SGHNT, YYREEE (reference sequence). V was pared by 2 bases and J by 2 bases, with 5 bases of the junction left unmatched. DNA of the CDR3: TGTGCCAGCAGCTTAGGACAGGGGATTCCCTACGAGCAGTACTTC. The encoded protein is CASSLGQGIPYEQYF. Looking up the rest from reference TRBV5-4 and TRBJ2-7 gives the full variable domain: ETGVTQSPTHLIKTRGQQVTLRCSSQSGHNTVSWYQQALGQGPQFIFQYYREEENGRGNFPPRFSGLQFPNYSSELNVNALELDDSALYLCASSLGQGIPYEQYFGPGTRLTVT.

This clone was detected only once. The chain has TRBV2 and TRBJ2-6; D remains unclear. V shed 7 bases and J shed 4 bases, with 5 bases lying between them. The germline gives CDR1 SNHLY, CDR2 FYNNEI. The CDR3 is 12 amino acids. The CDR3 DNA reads TGTGCCAGCACAAGCGGGGCCAACGTCCTGACTTTC. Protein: CASTSGANVLTF.

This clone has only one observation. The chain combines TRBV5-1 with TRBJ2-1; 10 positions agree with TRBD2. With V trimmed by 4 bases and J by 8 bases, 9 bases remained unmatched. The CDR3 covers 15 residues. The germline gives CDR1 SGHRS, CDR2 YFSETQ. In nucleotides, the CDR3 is TGCGCCAGCAGCAAAGATAGCGGGAGGTTGGATGAGCAGTTCTTC. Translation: CASSKDSGRLDEQFF.

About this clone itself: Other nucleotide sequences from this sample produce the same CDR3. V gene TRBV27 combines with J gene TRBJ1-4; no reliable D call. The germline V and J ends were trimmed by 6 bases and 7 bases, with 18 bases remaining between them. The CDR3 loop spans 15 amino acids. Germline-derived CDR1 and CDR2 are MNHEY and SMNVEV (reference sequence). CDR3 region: CASRPQMGGIEKLFF. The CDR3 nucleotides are TGTGCCAGCAGGCCCCAGATGGGAGGGATTGAAAAACTGTTTTTT.

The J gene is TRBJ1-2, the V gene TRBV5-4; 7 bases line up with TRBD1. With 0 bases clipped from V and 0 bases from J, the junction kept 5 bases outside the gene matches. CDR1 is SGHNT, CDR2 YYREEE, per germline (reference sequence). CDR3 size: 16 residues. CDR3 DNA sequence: TGTGCCAGCAGCTTGGCAGGGGGATTAGCTAACTATGGCTACACCTTC. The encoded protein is CASSLAGGLANYGYTF. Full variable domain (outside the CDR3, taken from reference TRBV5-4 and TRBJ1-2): ETGVTQSPTHLIKTRGQQVTLRCSSQSGHNTVSWYQQALGQGPQFIFQYYREEENGRGNFPPRFSGLQFPNYSSELNVNALELDDSALYLCASSLAGGLANYGYTFGSGTRLTVV.

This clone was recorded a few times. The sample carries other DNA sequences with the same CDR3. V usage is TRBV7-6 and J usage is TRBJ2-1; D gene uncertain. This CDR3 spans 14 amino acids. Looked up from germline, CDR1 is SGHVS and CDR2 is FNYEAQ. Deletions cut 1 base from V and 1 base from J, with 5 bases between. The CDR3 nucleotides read TGTGCCAGCAGCTTAGGACCATCCTACAATGAGCAGTTCTTC. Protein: CASSLGPSYNEQFF.